This T cell receptor beta chain was sequenced during a study of blood T cells in healthy people across ages. PCR was performed a second time for about 7 to 12 cycles using a sample-barcoded 5' primer and a J-beta primer mix. One entry per CDR3 protein, called by TCRdb with MiXCR from the 5' RACE reads. The data hold fewer than 600,000 distinct CDR3 sequences, with about 25% observed a single time. Study-level results: Roughly linearly, TCR beta diversity per million T cells fell as age increased.

A word on this clonotype: Its antigen is unknown.

This CDR3 comprises 14 residues. V lost 5 bases and J lost 5, with 15 bases in between. Germline-derived CDR1 and CDR2 are SGHRS and YFSETQ. These same data were also listed under a study on T cells of mothers and their children.

V and J are TRBV5-1 and TRBJ2-3, with a tentative D call TRBD2 (6 bases). The sequenced sample consisted of blood. The receptor's source is a boy between 2 and 10 years old in good health. CDR3 coding DNA: TGCGCCAGCAGTCGGGGACTGCAGGTAGATACGCAGTATTTT. Amino acid sequence: CASSRGLQVDTQYF.